A selection of T cell receptor beta chains follows, all from one sample in a study of identical twins. One entry per CDR3 protein results from TCRdb running MiXCR on the 5' RACE reads. The sample lists 200,000 to 300,000 distinct CDR3 sequences; 7% were seen once. Another study also made use of these data, one on yellow fever vaccine responses in identical twins.

The sequencing input was memory (CD45RO+) T cells sorted from blood. These receptors came from a woman between 18 and 30 years old in good health. CDR3s leave out the opening cysteine and the closing phenylalanine or tryptophan. Fields, in order: V gene, CDR3 length, D gene, J gene, CDR3 protein. A D gene is named only where the DNA matches it firmly.

>TRBV7-9|12|-|TRBJ2-5
ASSPPGLAETQY
>TRBV20-1|10|TRBD1|TRBJ1-2
SGTGGDYGYT
>TRBV12-3/TRBV12-4|12|-|TRBJ1-2
ASRLNTRRYGYT
>TRBV7-9|14|-|TRBJ2-1
ASSPAIGWKDNEQF
>TRBV10-3|11|TRBD1|TRBJ1-2
AISESGTAGYT
>TRBV25-1|13|TRBD2|TRBJ2-1
ASSYSGSAYNEQF
>TRBV10-1|14|TRBD1|TRBJ2-1
ASSRPGTGGSDEQF
>TRBV18|11|-|TRBJ2-5
ASSLNHQETQY
>TRBV7-6|14|-|TRBJ2-5
ASSLSQGRSRETQY
>TRBV20-1|9|-|TRBJ2-7
SARGRIGWY
>TRBV11-2|17|TRBD1|TRBJ2-4
ASSPGQGAELLAKNIQY